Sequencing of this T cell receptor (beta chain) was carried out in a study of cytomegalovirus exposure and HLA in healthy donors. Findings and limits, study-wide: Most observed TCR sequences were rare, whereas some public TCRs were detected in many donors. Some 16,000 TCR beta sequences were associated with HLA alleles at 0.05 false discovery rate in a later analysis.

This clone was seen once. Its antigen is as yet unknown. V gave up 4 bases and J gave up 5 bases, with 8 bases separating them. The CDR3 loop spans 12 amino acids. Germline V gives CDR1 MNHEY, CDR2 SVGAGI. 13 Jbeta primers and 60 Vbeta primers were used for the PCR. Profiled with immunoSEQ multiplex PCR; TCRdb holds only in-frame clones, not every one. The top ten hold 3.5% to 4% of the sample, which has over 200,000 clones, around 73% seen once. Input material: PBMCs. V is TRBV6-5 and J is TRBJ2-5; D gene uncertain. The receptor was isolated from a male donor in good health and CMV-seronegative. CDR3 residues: CASSSQTETQYF. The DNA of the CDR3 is TGTGCCAGCAGTTCCCAAACTGAGACCCAGTACTTC.